The source of this T cell receptor beta chain is a study of cytomegalovirus exposure and HLA in healthy donors. It was with 60 Vbeta and 13 Jbeta primers that the PCR ran. Generated by immunoSEQ multiplex PCR, the TCRdb table keeps only in-frame clones and is missing some. The table lists 180,000 or so clones. Sequenced: PBMCs. The sequence came from a boy younger than 18 in good health and CMV-seronegative.

CDR3 protein: CASSSDRDEQYF. The CDR3 bases are TGTGCCAGCAGCTCCGACAGGGACGAGCAGTACTTC. The rearrangement uses TRBV11-1 and TRBJ2-7; TRBD1 agrees at 7 bases. V was pared by 4 bases and J by 5 bases, with 2 bases of the junction left unmatched. CDR3 length equals 12 residues. CDR1 and CDR2 (germline): SGHAT, FQDESV (reference sequence). The whole variable domain, remainder taken from reference TRBV11-1 and TRBJ2-7, is EAEVAQSPRYKITEKSQAVAFWCDPISGHATLYWYRQILGQGPELLVQFQDESVVDDSQLPKDRFSAERLKGVDSTLKIQPAELGDSAMYLCASSSDRDEQYFGPGTRLTVT.